A selection of T cell receptor beta chains follows, all from one sample in a study of T cell repertoires in cytomegalovirus infection. TCRdb reprocessed the reads with MiXCR, giving one entry per CDR3 protein. The sample has about 490,000 distinct CDR3 sequences; about 11% are singletons. The sample consisted of PBMCs. The receptors shown here come from a human donor in good health (CMV status not recorded). Some clones in this sample may be carry-over from other donors' samples. The CDR3 runs from the conserved cysteine through the conserved F or W. Fields, in order: J gene, D gene, V gene, clone size, CDR3 DNA, CDR3 protein. A D gene is named only where the DNA matches it firmly. Size is stated for part of the rows, as once, few or many counts, or as a class when the clone is expanded.

TRBJ1-1 | TRBD1 | TRBV4-2 | - | TGTGCCAGCAGCCAGCAGACAGGGTACGGGCCTGAAGCTTTCTTT | CASSQQTGYGPEAFF
TRBJ2-7 | - | TRBV2 | few | TGTGCCAGCAGTGGGCAGGGGATCTCCTACGAGCAGTACTTC | CASSGQGISYEQYF
TRBJ1-1 | - | TRBV7-8 | many | TGTGCCAGCAGCTTAAAATCGCGGGGAATGAACACTGAAGCTTTCTTT | CASSLKSRGMNTEAFF
TRBJ1-1 | TRBD1 | TRBV10-3 | many | TGTGCCATCAGTGAGTCATCGGGACAGGGTTCCCATTCCGGTGAAGCTTTCTTT | CAISESSGQGSHSGEAFF
TRBJ2-1 | - | TRBV4-2 | many | TGTGCCAGCAGCCAAGAGGCTAGCAGTTCCTACAATGAGCAGTTCTTC | CASSQEASSSYNEQFF
TRBJ1-1 | - | TRBV19 | few | TGTGCCAGTAGTGAACTCCGGGACCACAATGAAGCTTTCTTT | CASSELRDHNEAFF
TRBJ2-1 | - | TRBV24-1 | few | TGTGCCACCAGCAACCCCTCGACCCCTGGGAGTGAGCAGTTCTTC | CATSNPSTPGSEQFF
TRBJ2-6 | TRBD1 | TRBV24-1 | many | TGTGCCGCATCTGAAGGGGGCGCTGGGGCCAACGTCCTGACTTTC | CAASEGGAGANVLTF
TRBJ1-3 | - | TRBV20-1 | - | TGCAGTGCTAGAGTAACACCGAAGATAGGAAACACCATATATTTT | CSARVTPKIGNTIYF
TRBJ1-6 | - | TRBV4-1 | many | TGCGCCAGCAGCCAAGGGACACCGGAATATAATTCACCCCTCCACTTT | CASSQGTPEYNSPLHF
TRBJ2-7 | - | TRBV7-2 | many | TGTGCCAGCAGCTTAGTGGTTAGCGGAAACTACGAGCAGTACTTC | CASSLVVSGNYEQYF
TRBJ2-1 | TRBD1 | TRBV20-1 | many | TGCAGTGCGGGACAGCCTGTCCATAGTGAGCAGTTCTTC | CSAGQPVHSEQFF
TRBJ1-3 | - | TRBV6-6 | few | TGTGCCAGCAGTTACTTTTCCGCTGGAAACACCATATATTTT | CASSYFSAGNTIYF
TRBJ1-1 | TRBD1 | TRBV6-2/TRBV6-3 | few | TGTGCCAGCAGTTACCAGAGGGGGCGAGGTGAGGGGACTGAAGCTTTCTTT | CASSYQRGRGEGTEAFF
TRBJ1-2 | - | TRBV9 | - | TGTGCCAGCAGCGTAGGGTCGGGGTCACCTAACTATGGCTACACCTTC | CASSVGSGSPNYGYTF
TRBJ2-5 | - | TRBV5-1 | many | TGCGCCAGCAGCCCCGAGAGCGGGCTGCTTAGGGAGACCCAGTACTTC | CASSPESGLLRETQYF
TRBJ1-5 | TRBD1 | TRBV12-3/TRBV12-4 | many | TGTGCCAGCAGTTTAACAGGGGGGATCAATCAGCCCCAGCATTTT | CASSLTGGINQPQHF
TRBJ1-1 | - | TRBV18 | few | TGTGCCAGCTCAGCCGTCGGGACACAAAATGAAGCTTTCTTT | CASSAVGTQNEAFF
TRBJ2-2 | TRBD2 | TRBV7-2 | many | TGTGCCAGCAGCTTATTGGGCGGGAGTACCAAGTCCGGGGAGCTGTTTTTT | CASSLLGGSTKSGELFF
TRBJ1-1 | TRBD1 | TRBV19 | few | TGTGCCAGTACCCCTAGGGACAGGGGAACTGAAGCTTTCTTT | CASTPRDRGTEAFF
TRBJ1-2 | - | TRBV12-3/TRBV12-4 | few | TGTGCCAGCACCTCCTCCCTTTATGGCTACACCTTC | CASTSSLYGYTF
TRBJ2-5 | - | TRBV5-6 | many | TGTGCCAGCAGCTTGACGTACAAGGAGACCCAGTACTTC | CASSLTYKETQYF
TRBJ1-4 | - | TRBV27 | many | TGTGCCAGCAGTTTGAGGGCAACAGTTGGAGAAAAACTGTTTTTT | CASSLRATVGEKLFF
TRBJ2-1 | TRBD2 | TRBV19 | - | TGTGCCAGTATTGGGCCTAGCGGGTCCTACAATGAGCAGTTCTTC | CASIGPSGSYNEQFF
TRBJ1-2 | - | TRBV28 | many | TGTGCCAGCAGTTTTCGGCACTTAGTCATTAACTATGGCTACACCTTC | CASSFRHLVINYGYTF
TRBJ2-7 | - | TRBV5-1 | few | TGCGCCAGCAGGTGGGCGGACGAGCAGTACTTC | CASRWADEQYF
TRBJ2-1 | - | TRBV7-2 | many | TGTGCCAGCACCCCAAATAGGGGCAGCTCCTACAATGAGCAGTTCTTC | CASTPNRGSSYNEQFF
TRBJ2-2 | - | TRBV23-1 | many | TGCGCCAGCAGTCAAATCTTGAGCCTCGGGGAGCTGTTTTTT | CASSQILSLGELFF
TRBJ1-2 | - | TRBV19 | many | TGTGCCAGTAGTATTCCAGGGATTACTAACTATGGCTACACCTTC | CASSIPGITNYGYTF
TRBJ2-7 | - | TRBV11-2 | many | TGTGCCAGCAGCCATCCGGACGCGAGGAAGCAGTACTTC | CASSHPDARKQYF
TRBJ2-7 | - | TRBV28 | many | TGTGCCAGCGGGCCCGTGGGGAGCTCCTACGAGCAGTACTTC | CASGPVGSSYEQYF
TRBJ1-2 | - | TRBV29-1 | - | TGCAGCGTTGGGGCAGGGCGAGGAGCTAACTATGGCTACACCTTC | CSVGAGRGANYGYTF
TRBJ2-6 | TRBD1 | TRBV6-5 | many | TGTGCCAGCAGGTCAACAGGGGGTGGGGCCAACGTCCTGACTTTC | CASRSTGGGANVLTF
TRBJ1-2 | - | TRBV11-2 | - | TGTGCCAGCATCTCTCAGCTCGAGATGGGATCTGGCTACACCTTC | CASISQLEMGSGYTF
TRBJ2-7 | - | TRBV7-6 | many | TGTGCCAGCAGCCCGCGAGGGAGTTACTCCTACGAGCAGTACTTC | CASSPRGSYSYEQYF
TRBJ2-5 | TRBD2 | TRBV12-3/TRBV12-4 | many | TGTGCCAGCAGTCCCGTAGCGGGGGGCGGGGAGACCCAGTACTTC | CASSPVAGGGETQYF
TRBJ1-2 | - | TRBV4-1 | many | TGCGCCAGCAGCCAGGAACAGGGATTCGGTGGCTACACCTTC | CASSQEQGFGGYTF